Sequencing of this T cell receptor beta chain was carried out in a study of shared clonotypes between healthy human individuals. The germline V gene has CDR1 MDHEN and CDR2 SYDVKM. CDR3 length equals 14 residues. Trimming took 6 bases from V and 2 from J, leaving 14 bases between them. Repertoires were generated with immunoSEQ multiplex PCR, while TCRdb's copy carries only in-frame clones and drops some. The sample yields about 460,000 clones, roughly three quarters seen once. The table lists this clone with a few counts. Material for sequencing was PBMCs. The source of this sequence is a woman in her 40s in good health. Some clones in this sample may be carry-over from other donors' samples. The genes are TRBV28 and TRBJ2-7; D tentatively fits TRBD1 or TRBD2 (5 bases each). The CDR3 DNA sequence: TGTGCCAGCAGCGCCACCGGGGCCACCTACGAGCAGTACTTC. This encodes CASSATGATYEQYF.